The next 29 T cell receptor beta chains were all read from a single sample in a study of T-cell reconstitution after alpha-beta-depleted transplantation in children. Preparing the TCRbeta library involved the use of unique molecular identifiers. One entry per CDR3 protein, called by TCRdb with MiXCR from the PCR reads. The top ten hold 0.79% of the sample, which has around 670,000 distinct CDR3 sequences, over 10% seen once. The sample was PBMCs, taken before TCRalphabeta/CD19-depleted stem cell transplant. These receptors were obtained from a girl aged 2 to 9 with congenital amegakaryocytic thrombocytopenia, due to receive a stem cell transplant.

This clonotype was seen ten or more times. The chain is built from TRBV7-2 and TRBJ2-1; no firm D call. The CDR3 has 14 residues. V lost 5 bases and J lost 9, with 17 bases in between. In germline, CDR1 is SGHTA, CDR2 FQGNSA. Here the CDR3 DNA reads TGTGCCAGCAGCCCAAAGGTTCGGGTTGGTGAGCAGTTCTTC. This encodes CASSPKVRVGEQFF.

This clonotype came up many times. The rearrangement links TRBV10-3 to TRBJ1-1; the D gene is possibly TRBD1 (6 bases). The CDR3 is 15 amino acids. Germline CDR1 reads ENHRY; CDR2 reads SYGVKD. Deletions cut 0 bases from V and 0 bases from J, with 8 bases between. This CDR3 reads CAISESGGVNTEAFF. The CDR3 region has the DNA TGTGCCATCAGTGAGTCAGGGGGAGTGAACACTGAAGCTTTCTTT.

CDR3: CASSTPGLAGTQYF. In DNA form, the CDR3 reads TGTGCCAGCAGTACGCCGGGACTAGCTGGGACCCAGTACTTC. The chain combines TRBV12-3 or TRBV12-4 with TRBJ2-5; 9 positions agree with TRBD2. CDR3 length: 14 amino acids. J lost 7 bases, V lost 5 bases, and 8 bases had no gene match.

This clonotype was recorded many times. V is TRBV5-1 and J is TRBJ2-6, with D uncertain. This CDR3 comprises 16 residues. V was shortened by 0 bases and J by 0 bases, with 7 bases between the two germline ends. In germline, CDR1 is SGHRS, CDR2 YFSETQ. CDR3 sequence reads: CASSLGLGSGANVLTF. CDR3 DNA sequence: TGCGCCAGCAGCTTGGGGTTGGGCTCTGGGGCCAACGTCCTGACTTTC.

V is TRBV7-9 and J is TRBJ2-4; D is unresolved. The CDR3 length is 16 residues. In germline, CDR1 is SEHNR, CDR2 FQNEAQ (reference sequence). V dropped 6 bases and J dropped 1 base, with 16 bases sitting between them. This CDR3 reads CASSPGVGIAKNIQYF. The CDR3 region has the DNA TGTGCCAGCAGTCCCGGAGTTGGCATTGCCAAAAACATTCAGTACTTC.

This clonotype showed up many times. The rearrangement uses TRBV10-3 and TRBJ2-2, with 12 bases fitting TRBD2. Germline V gene data show CDR1 as ENHRY and CDR2 as SYGVKD. V lost 10 bases to trimming and J lost 5 bases; unmatched junction nucleotides: 20. The length of the CDR3 is 19 residues. The CDR3 coding sequence is TGTGCCAAAAGGGAACTAGCGGGAGGCCTACCGAGGGGAACCGGGGAGCTGTTTTTT. It is translated as CAKRELAGGLPRGTGELFF.

This clonotype was seen repeatedly, ten times or more. The chain is built from TRBV29-1 and TRBJ2-5, with D unclear. The germline V gene encodes CDR1 SQVTM and CDR2 ANQGSEA. This CDR3 is built from 14 residues. Trimming removed 2 bases from V and 0 bases from J, with 10 bases in between. For the CDR3, the DNA is TGCAGCGTTGAAAGTGGCAGAGACCAAGAGACCCAGTACTTC. Protein sequence: CSVESGRDQETQYF.

The chain employs TRBV7-9 and TRBJ1-1; no clear D. The V end was cut by 6 bases, the J end by 7 bases, with 12 bases between. This CDR3 comprises 12 residues. Germline CDR1 SEHNR, CDR2 FQNEAQ (reference sequence). The CDR3 loop is CASREDGVEAFF. The CDR3 nucleotides are TGTGCCAGCAGAGAGGACGGGGTTGAAGCTTTCTTT.

The V gene is TRBV9, the J gene TRBJ2-3; 8 nucleotides agree with TRBD2. The junction had 10 bases not matched to a gene; V was cut back by 7 bases and J by 9 bases. Germline assignment: CDR1 SGDLS and CDR2 YYNGEE. The CDR3 covers 13 residues. CDR3: CASADPGGGTQYF. Here the CDR3 DNA reads TGTGCCAGCGCGGACCCCGGGGGGGGAACGCAGTATTTT.

This clonotype was seen repeatedly, ten times or more. The chain combines TRBV4-1 with TRBJ1-4; no clear D gene. V was trimmed by 1 base and J by 4 bases, leaving 10 bases between them. Germline-derived CDR1 and CDR2 are MGHRA and YSYEKL. This CDR3 spans 15 amino acids. DNA of the CDR3: TGCGCCAGCAGCCAAGGTGGGCTGCTTAATGAAAAACTGTTTTTT. Its translation: CASSQGGLLNEKLFF.

There are a few counts of this clonotype. The chain combines TRBV7-8 with TRBJ1-2, with D possibly being TRBD1 (5 bases). The CDR3 sequence is 17 residues long. Trimming cost V 2 bases and J 1 base, with 17 bases left between them. Germline V gene lookup returns CDR1 SGHVS and CDR2 FQNEAQ. The CDR3: CASSLSVQGLSNYGYTF. The CDR3 DNA sequence: TGTGCCAGCAGCTTAAGCGTTCAGGGATTAAGTAACTATGGCTACACCTTC. Full variable domain (outside the CDR3, taken from reference TRBV7-8 and TRBJ1-2): GAGVSQSPRYKVAKRGQDVALRCDPISGHVSLFWYQQALGQGPEFLTYFQNEAQLDKSGLPSDRFFAERPEGSVSTLKIQRTQQEDSAVYLCASSLSVQGLSNYGYTFGSGTRLTVV.

This clonotype has a count of ten or more. CDR3 loop: CASRRDRGLDTQYF. CDR3 sequence (DNA): TGCGCCAGCAGGAGGGACAGGGGGCTGGATACGCAGTATTTT. This sequence joins TRBV5-1 and TRBJ2-3; 12 bases agree with TRBD1. CDR1 and CDR2 (germline): SGHRS, YFSETQ. Trimming cost V 5 bases and J 6 bases; bases outside gene matches: 4. The CDR3 runs 14 residues.

This clonotype was counted ten times or more. V usage is TRBV4-1 and J usage is TRBJ2-1; D is uncertain. Germline CDR1 and CDR2: MGHRA and YSYEKL. The CDR3 loop spans 14 amino acids. Trimming cost V 1 base and J 5 bases, with 9 bases left between them. CDR3 amino acids: CASSQVTGDNEQFF. CDR3 bases: TGCGCCAGCAGCCAAGTCACTGGCGACAATGAGCAGTTCTTC.

The gene calls are TRBV20-1 and TRBJ2-6; D is undetermined. The ends were cut back, 0 bases at V and 7 bases at J, with 4 bases in the middle. The CDR3 length is 12 residues. Germline loops: CDR1 DFQATT, CDR2 SNEGSKA (reference sequence). In nucleotides, the CDR3 is TGCAGTGCTAGAGACGATGCCAACGTCCTGACTTTC. It specifies CSARDDANVLTF.

This clonotype appeared many times. This sequence joins TRBV5-1 and TRBJ2-6; weak D call: TRBD2 (5 bases). Germline V CDR1 and CDR2: SGHRS, YFSETQ. The CDR3 is 17 residues long. Trimming took 0 bases from V and 0 from J, leaving 10 bases between them. The CDR3 loop is CASSLEAEYSGANVLTF. CDR3 DNA sequence: TGCGCCAGCAGCTTGGAAGCGGAGTACTCTGGGGCCAACGTCCTGACTTTC.

This clonotype was counted a few times. The chain is built from TRBV20-1 and TRBJ1-2; tentative D call: TRBD1 (6 bases). Germline assignment: CDR1 DFQATT and CDR2 SNEGSKA (reference sequence). This CDR3 is built from 15 residues. The germline V and J ends were trimmed by 0 bases and 0 bases, with 11 bases remaining between them. The CDR3 DNA reads as TGCAGTGCTAGAGATAGAGGGGGAACTAACTATGGCTACACCTTC. Translated: CSARDRGGTNYGYTF.

This clonotype was found many times. Its ends do not fully match the called genes, so a read error is possible. The V call is TRBV6-5, the J call TRBJ2-2; 7 bases match TRBD2. CDR1 MNHEY and CDR2 SVGAGI come from the germline V gene. This CDR3 has 17 amino acids. The CDR3 loop is CASSLYPGLRNPGELFF. The CDR3 DNA sequence: TGTGCCAGCAGTTTATACCCGGGACTAAGGAACCCCGGGGAGCTGTTTTTT.

This clonotype was seen ten or more times. CDR3 bases: TGTGCCAGCAGCTTAGGGGAAGACACAGATACGCAGTATTTT. Protein product: CASSLGEDTDTQYF. This chain links TRBV7-8 with TRBJ2-3, with D uncertain. The CDR3 runs 14 residues. CDR1 is SGHVS, CDR2 FQNEAQ, per germline. V gave up 1 base and J gave up 2 bases, with 7 bases separating them.

This chain connects TRBV5-1 to TRBJ1-1; a possible D gene is TRBD1 (5 bases). This CDR3 region has 14 residues. The germline CDR1 and CDR2 sequences are SGHRS and YFSETQ. V shed 3 bases and J shed 4 bases, with 13 bases lying between them. The CDR3 is CASSSGPRLTEAFF. In nucleotides, the CDR3 is TGCGCCAGCAGCTCGGGACCAAGGCTCACTGAAGCTTTCTTT.

This clonotype was observed many times. This sequence joins TRBV7-2 and TRBJ2-1; D unresolved. In germline, CDR1 is SGHTA, CDR2 FQGNSA. With 5 bases removed from V and 5 bases from J, the gap between germline ends came to 13 bases. CDR3 length: 14 residues. The CDR3 protein is CASSVQSSDNEQFF. As DNA, the CDR3 is TGTGCCAGCAGCGTCCAGAGTTCCGACAATGAGCAGTTCTTC.

This clonotype came up a few times. The chain links TRBV20-1 to TRBJ2-7, with 10 nucleotides matching TRBD2. The CDR3 contains 16 residues. V lost 4 bases to trimming and J lost 6 bases; unmatched junction nucleotides: 15. Germline V lookup: CDR1 DFQATT, CDR2 SNEGSKA (reference sequence). CDR3: CSAKDPSGRGHSEQYF. The CDR3 DNA reads TGCAGTGCTAAGGATCCGAGCGGGAGGGGTCACAGCGAGCAGTACTTC.

This clonotype has at least ten counts. The chain couples TRBV20-1 to TRBJ2-3; no reliable D call. Per germline, CDR1 DFQATT and CDR2 SNEGSKA (reference sequence). There are 14 residues in the CDR3. Trimming removed 5 bases from V and 0 bases from J, with 12 bases in between. The CDR3 spells CSAADRASTDTQYF. CDR3 DNA: TGCAGTGCTGCGGACCGTGCTAGCACAGATACGCAGTATTTT.

This clonotype was seen repeatedly, ten times or more. V and J are TRBV6-2 or TRBV6-3 and TRBJ1-2; 7 bases line up with TRBD1. The CDR3 extends over 14 amino acids. Germline V gives CDR1 MNHEY, CDR2 SVGEGT. With V trimmed by 3 bases and J by 5 bases, 6 bases remained unmatched. The CDR3 spells CASSYLGQPYGYTF. CDR3 in DNA: TGTGCCAGCAGTTATCTGGGACAGCCATATGGCTACACCTTC.

This clonotype was recorded many times. V and J are TRBV29-1 and TRBJ1-2; TRBD1 matches at 7 bases. Germline V gene data show CDR1 as SQVTM and CDR2 as ANQGSEA. The ends lost 6 bases at V and 2 bases at J; junction bases unmatched: 9. This CDR3 region has 14 residues. This chain's CDR3 is CSVPTWGQNYGYTF. In nucleotides, the CDR3 is TGCAGCGTCCCCACGTGGGGACAGAACTATGGCTACACCTTC.

This clonotype was picked up many times. The chain is built from TRBV20-1 and TRBJ2-7; D remains unclear. This CDR3 is 17 amino acids long. Germline CDR1 reads DFQATT; CDR2 reads SNEGSKA (reference sequence). V was clipped by 4 bases and J by 1 base, with 23 bases between them. The CDR3 reads CSANPLRRGGWSYEQYF. CDR3 in DNA: TGCAGTGCTAATCCTCTACGTAGAGGTGGTTGGTCCTACGAGCAGTACTTC.

This clonotype occurred many times. This chain uses TRBV4-1 with TRBJ2-1, with 8 bases fitting TRBD2. J gave up 2 bases and V 3 bases, and 6 bases lay outside the gene matches. The CDR3 spans 16 residues. Germline lookup yields CDR1 MGHRA and CDR2 YSYEKL. The CDR3, as DNA: TGCGCCAGCAGCCATCCCGGGACTAGTGCCTACAATGAGCAGTTCTTC. Its translation: CASSHPGTSAYNEQFF.

This clonotype was seen a few times. The chain couples TRBV25-1 to TRBJ2-1; D not certain. The ends were cut back, 7 bases at V and 6 bases at J, with 7 bases in the middle. This CDR3 comprises 11 residues. Per germline, CDR1 MGHDK and CDR2 SYGVNS. The CDR3 region is CASTQGNEQFF. CDR3 nucleotide sequence: TGTGCCAGCACCCAAGGCAATGAGCAGTTCTTC.

This clonotype was counted ten times or more. The CDR3 loop reads CASSPTGGGYF. Here the CDR3 DNA reads TGTGCCAGCAGCCCTACAGGGGGCGGGTATTTT. The genes are TRBV7-9 and TRBJ2-3; TRBD1 agrees at 9 bases. CDR3 length equals 11 residues. V was clipped by 5 bases and J by 14 bases; unmatched bases: 5. CDR1 is SEHNR, CDR2 FQNEAQ, per germline (reference sequence).

This clonotype was seen a handful of times. The rearrangement uses TRBV6-5 and TRBJ2-3, with D possibly being TRBD2 (6 bases). From germline, CDR1 is MNHEY and CDR2 SVGAGI. CDR3 length: 17 amino acids. Trimming cost V 2 bases and J 0 bases, with 15 bases left between them. As DNA, the CDR3 is TGTGCCAGCAGTTACGGGATGTCAAGCGGGAGCACAGATACGCAGTATTTT. It specifies CASSYGMSSGSTDTQYF.